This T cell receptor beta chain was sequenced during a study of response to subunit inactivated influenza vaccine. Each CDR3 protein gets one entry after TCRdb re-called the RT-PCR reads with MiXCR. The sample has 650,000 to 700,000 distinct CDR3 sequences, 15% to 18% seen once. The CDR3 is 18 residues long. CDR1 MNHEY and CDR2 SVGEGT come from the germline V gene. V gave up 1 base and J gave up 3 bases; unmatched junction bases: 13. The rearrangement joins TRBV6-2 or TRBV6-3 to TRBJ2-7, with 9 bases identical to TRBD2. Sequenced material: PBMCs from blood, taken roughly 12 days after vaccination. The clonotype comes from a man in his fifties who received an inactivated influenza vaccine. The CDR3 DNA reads TGTGCCAGCAGTTACTACGCCCCGCGGGGGGGACCTCACTACGAGCAGTACTTC. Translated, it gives CASSYYAPRGGPHYEQYF.